This TCR beta chain was recorded in a study of low-dose radiotherapy and immunotherapy resistance in tumors (dated by TCRdb to the early 2020s). Study-wide context: Cohort 1 received 0.5 Gy per fraction every 2 weeks, with a prescribed total PTV dose of 6.5 Gy. Every two weeks, patients got intravenous cyclophosphamide at 200 mg/m2, given one day ahead of each radiation and immunotherapy administration. Nivolumab was administered intravenously as a 240 mg flat dose every two weeks, and ipilimumab was administered intravenously at 1 mg/kg every six weeks. In Cohort 2, 1 Gy per fraction was delivered every two weeks, for a total of 13 Gy over 26 weeks. Randomization of trial participants into treatment groups was not performed. Starting on cycle 1 day 1, patients took 300 mg of aspirin by mouth once daily for four cycles. The translational analysis covered eight patients: three from the first dose cohort and the first five from the second dose cohort.

Sequencing relied on an Illumina HiSeq 2500. First-strand cDNA was synthesized using Superscript III and a set of TRAV- and TRBV-specific primers, so that both TCRalpha and TCRbeta chains were covered. TCRs were amplified for 15 to 20 PCR cycles with Phusion, using a constant-region primer paired with the adapter attached to the V primers. Amplification of the isolated mRNA was done with the MessageAmp II aRNA Amplification Kit, which involved a roughly 16-hour in vitro transcription at 37 degrees C. The Dynabeads mRNA DIRECT Purification Kit was used to isolate the mRNA for TCR sequencing. Indexed Illumina adapters were added in a second Phusion PCR of 20 to 25 cycles, and the PCR products were purified with AMPure XP beads. Turning to the authors' computational methods: Using custom Perl scripts, TCR sequences encoding the same protein were pooled, out-of-frame sequences were removed, and the abundance of each clonotype was computed. Any TCR sequence backed by just one read was left out of the analysis. Repertoire metrics included Shannon entropy, Gini index, clonality, richness, and frequency of TCRs shared between repertoires. TCRdb reworked the public reads: Q25 trimming with fastp, MiXCR clone assembly, productive beta chains retained. Entries that share a CDR3 protein sequence are merged under the most common genes and DNA. Here the V and J calls rest on TCRdb's processing, not on the authors' analysis. This sample lists around 80,000 distinct CDR3 sequences; over 15% were detected once. Together, the top ten hold 1.4% to 1.5% of the sample.

Based on the germline V gene, the CDR1 and CDR2 sequences are LGHNA and YSLEER. There are 14 amino acids in the CDR3, from cysteine to phenylalanine inclusive. Only the CDR3 region is kept as DNA, spanning 42 bases read in frame from base 1. V loses 3 bases of germline sequence and J loses 4 bases, and the interval between the two ends is 13 bases. The sample's time point label, decoded: after trial treatment. In light of the paper, this sample's treatment or condition label describes: LDRT plus nivolumab, ipilimumab, low-dose cyclophosphamide and aspirin (RACIN trial). The donors came from RACIN, which was a single-arm phase I dose-escalation trial that paired nivolumab and ipilimumab with aspirin, low-dose cyclophosphamide and low-dose radiotherapy. Patients with advanced, TIL-negative solid tumors were considered eligible. Concerning this clonotype itself: This receptor's antigen is unknown. A much more abundant neighbour one base away suggests this may be a read error.

The clonotype comes from a male donor with prostate cancer. The starting material was PBMCs, obtained after low-dose radiotherapy plus immunotherapy. The V and J segments used are TRBV4-3 and TRBJ2-7; the D gene cannot be resolved reliably. Read as DNA, the sequence is TGCGCCAGCAGCCAGGGGATAGGAAATTACGAGCAGTACTTC. This codes for CASSQGIGNYEQYF.